In this sample, the clone carrying this TCR beta chain turned up many times. The data are from a study of shared clonotypes between healthy human individuals. The CDR3 covers 14 residues. Germline V gene sequence: CDR1 SGHTA, CDR2 FQGTGA. V lost 3 bases and J lost 8, with 13 bases in between. This was a deep-level run. This table comes from immunoSEQ multiplex PCR, and its TCRdb copy is limited to in-frame clones, with some not included. The top ten clones hold about 12% of a sample with around 510,000 clones, roughly four fifths of them seen once. The chain is built from TRBV7-3 and TRBJ2-2; D tentatively fits TRBD1 or TRBD2 (5 bases each). This TCR derives from a woman aged 35 to 49 in good health. Some clones in this sample may be carry-over from other donors' samples. Specimen: PBMCs. As DNA, the CDR3 is TGTGCCAGCAGCTTCGTGGCAGGGACGGGGGAGCTGTTTTTT. Translated, it gives CASSFVAGTGELFF.